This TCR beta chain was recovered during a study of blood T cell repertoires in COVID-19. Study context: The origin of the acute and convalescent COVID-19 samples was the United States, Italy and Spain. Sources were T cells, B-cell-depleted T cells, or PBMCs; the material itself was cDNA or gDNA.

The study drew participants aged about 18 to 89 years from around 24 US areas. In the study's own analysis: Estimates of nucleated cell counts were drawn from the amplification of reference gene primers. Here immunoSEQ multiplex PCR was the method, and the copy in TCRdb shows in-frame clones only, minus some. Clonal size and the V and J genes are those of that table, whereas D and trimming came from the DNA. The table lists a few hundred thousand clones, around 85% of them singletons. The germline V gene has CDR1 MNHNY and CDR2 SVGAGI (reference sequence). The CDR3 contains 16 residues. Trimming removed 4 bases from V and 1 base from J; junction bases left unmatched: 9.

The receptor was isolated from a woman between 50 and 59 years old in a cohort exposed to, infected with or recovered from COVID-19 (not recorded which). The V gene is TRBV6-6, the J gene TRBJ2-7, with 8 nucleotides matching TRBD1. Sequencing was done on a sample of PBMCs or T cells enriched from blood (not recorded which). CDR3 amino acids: CASSSYQDRESYEQYF. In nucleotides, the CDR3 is TGTGCCAGCAGTTCCTACCAGGACAGGGAGTCCTACGAGCAGTACTTC.